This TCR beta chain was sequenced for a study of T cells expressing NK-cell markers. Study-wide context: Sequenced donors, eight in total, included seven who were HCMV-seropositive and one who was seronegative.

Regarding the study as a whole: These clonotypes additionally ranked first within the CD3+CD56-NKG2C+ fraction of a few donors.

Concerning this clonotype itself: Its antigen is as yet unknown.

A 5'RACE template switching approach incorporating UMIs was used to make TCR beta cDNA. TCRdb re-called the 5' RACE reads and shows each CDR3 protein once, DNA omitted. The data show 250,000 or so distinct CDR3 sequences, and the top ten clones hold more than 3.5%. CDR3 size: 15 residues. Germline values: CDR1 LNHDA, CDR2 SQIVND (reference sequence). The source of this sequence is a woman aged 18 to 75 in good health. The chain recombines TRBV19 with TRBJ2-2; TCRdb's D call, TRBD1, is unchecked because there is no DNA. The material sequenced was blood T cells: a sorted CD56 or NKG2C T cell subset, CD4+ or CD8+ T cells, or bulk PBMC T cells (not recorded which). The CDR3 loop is CASSVSQGNTGELFF. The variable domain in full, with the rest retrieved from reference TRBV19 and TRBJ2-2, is DGGITQSPKYLFRKEGQNVTLSCEQNLNHDAMYWYRQDPGQGLRLIYYSQIVNDFQKGDIAEGYSVSREKKESFPLTVTSAQKNPTAFYLCASSVSQGNTGELFFGEGSRLTVL.